The 16 T cell receptor beta chains below come from one sample, sequenced in a study of Graves' ophthalmopathy and Graves' hyperthyroidism. Amplification of TCR beta CDR3 regions used RNA transcripts. First-round RT-PCR used HTBI primers; second-round multiplex PCR followed. A single record per CDR3 protein comes from TCRdb applying MiXCR to the multiplex PCR reads. The table shows about 220,000 distinct CDR3 sequences, with roughly a fifth occurring only once. The sequenced sample consisted of peripheral blood. All receptors come from a woman aged 50 to 60 with Graves' ophthalmopathy.

In this sample, this clonotype turned up a few times. The J gene is TRBJ1-1, the V gene TRBV11-2, with 11 nucleotides matching TRBD1. This CDR3 has 16 residues. Unmatched junction bases numbered 6, after V lost 5 bases and J lost 1 base. CDR1 is SGHAT and CDR2 is FQNNGV in the germline V gene. The CDR3 region has the DNA TGTGCCAGCAGCACGGGACAGGGGGAGGCGAACACTGAAGCTTTCTTT. Translation: CASSTGQGEANTEAFF.

To note about this clonotype: Relative to the germline gene, one junction end is altered; a read error may explain this. The V gene is TRBV12-3 or TRBV12-4, the J gene TRBJ1-2; 7 bases fit TRBD1. The CDR3 has 14 residues. The CDR3 loop reads CAGSWDSSTYGYTF. For the CDR3, the DNA is TGTGCCGGCAGTTGGGACAGCTCGACCTATGGCTACACCTTC.

This clonotype was detected many times. CDR3 nucleotide sequence: TGCAGCGTTGAAATCTCGACCTGGCCTGACGAGCAGTACTTC. Translated: CSVEISTWPDEQYF. This sequence joins TRBV29-1 and TRBJ2-7; D unresolved. Trimming cost V 2 bases and J 5 bases, with 16 bases left between them. CDR3 length: 14 amino acids. Germline lookup yields CDR1 SQVTM and CDR2 ANQGSEA.

A single count supports this clonotype. The chain couples TRBV10-1 to TRBJ2-5; possible D gene TRBD1, 6 bases. The CDR3 runs 13 residues. The ends were cut back, 4 bases at V and 5 bases at J, with 11 bases in the middle. Germline V CDR1 and CDR2: WNHNN, SYGVQD (reference sequence). The CDR3 coding sequence is TGCGCCAGCAGTGGAACAGGGATGGAGACCCAGTACTTC. Its translation: CASSGTGMETQYF.

J is TRBJ2-5 and V is TRBV7-2; 10 nucleotides align to TRBD2. V trimming: 2 bases; J trimming: 2 bases; junction bases outside the gene matches: 8. The germline gives CDR1 SGHTA, CDR2 FQGNSA. The CDR3 is made up of 17 amino acids. The CDR3 DNA follows: TGTGCCAGCAGCTTAACGTTTACTAGCGGGGTGCAAGAGACCCAGTACTTC. Translated: CASSLTFTSGVQETQYF.

This clonotype appeared many times. The genes are TRBV20-1 and TRBJ2-7; 9 bases map to TRBD2. CDR3 length equals 14 residues. Trimming took 5 bases from V and 3 from J; bases not matched to a gene: 8. Germline V gene data show CDR1 as DFQATT and CDR2 as SNEGSKA (reference sequence). The CDR3 region is CSAFPSGKGYEQYF. In nucleotides, the CDR3 is TGCAGTGCTTTTCCTAGCGGGAAGGGCTACGAGCAGTACTTC.

The gene calls are TRBV5-1 and TRBJ1-3, with a weak D call TRBD1 (6 bases). The V gene's germline CDR1 is SGHRS and CDR2 YFSETQ. Trimming removed 2 bases at V and 2 bases at J, with 17 bases between. The CDR3 is 17 amino acids. The CDR3 spells CASSLEQGGFTGNTIYF. The CDR3 DNA sequence: TGCGCCAGCAGCTTAGAACAGGGAGGCTTCACTGGAAACACCATATATTTT.

This clonotype was recorded at least ten times. The chain employs TRBV6-5 and TRBJ2-7, with 9 bases identical to TRBD1. The V segment lost 2 bases and the J segment 6 bases; nucleotides outside the gene matches: 5. The CDR3 extends over 14 amino acids. The germline V gene has CDR1 MNHEY and CDR2 SVGAGI. The CDR3 sequence is CASSYGQGLGEQYF. CDR3 nucleotide sequence: TGTGCCAGCAGTTACGGACAGGGGCTCGGCGAGCAGTACTTC.

This clonotype was counted at least ten times. The genes are TRBV5-1 and TRBJ1-1; D is uncertain. The V and J ends lost 1 base and 1 base respectively, with 8 bases between them. This CDR3 has 14 residues. Per germline, CDR1 SGHRS and CDR2 YFSETQ. The CDR3: CASSLNLGNTEAFF. In DNA, the CDR3 is TGCGCCAGCAGCTTGAACTTGGGGAACACTGAAGCTTTCTTT.

This clonotype showed up just a few times. V gene TRBV3-1 combines with J gene TRBJ2-7; D is unresolved. This CDR3 spans 12 amino acids. With 5 bases removed from V and 6 bases from J, the gap between germline ends came to 11 bases. Germline CDR1 and CDR2: LGHDT and YNNKEL (reference sequence). This CDR3 is CASSATPGEQYF. In DNA, the CDR3 is TGTGCCAGCAGCGCCACGCCGGGCGAGCAGTACTTC.

In the case of this clonotype: Relative to the germline gene, one junction end is altered; a read error may explain this. The genes are TRBV24-1 and TRBJ2-6, with 7 bases aligning to TRBD1. The CDR3 consists of 16 residues. Per the germline V gene, CDR1 is KGHDR and CDR2 is SFDVKD. DNA for the CDR3: TGTGCCAGCAGTTTGTCTAGGGGGCCTGGGGCCAACGTCCTGACTTTC. It translates to CASSLSRGPGANVLTF.

The chain has TRBV6-1 and TRBJ2-5; the match to TRBD2 covers 11 bases. This CDR3 spans 15 amino acids. The V gene end was trimmed by 1 base and the J gene end by 6 bases; junction bases not matched to a gene: 4. The germline CDR1 and CDR2 sequences are MNHNS and SASEGT. CDR3: CASSEGTSGSQTQYF. The CDR3 DNA is TGTGCCAGCAGTGAAGGAACTAGCGGGAGTCAGACCCAGTACTTC.

This clonotype showed up many times. The gene calls are TRBV20-1 and TRBJ2-3; no reliable D call. V lost 5 bases, J lost 2 bases, and 8 bases lay in between. The CDR3 loop spans 12 amino acids. Germline V CDR1 and CDR2: DFQATT, SNEGSKA (reference sequence). DNA of the CDR3: TGCAGTGCTTCGAAATCCACAGATACGCAGTATTTT. It codes for CSASKSTDTQYF.

The rearrangement links TRBV12-3 or TRBV12-4 to TRBJ2-5; 9 bases are a match to TRBD1. Germline trimming cut 4 bases from V and 5 bases from J; bases unmatched to any gene: 8. There are 15 residues in the CDR3. The DNA of the CDR3 is TGTGCCAGCAGTTGGACAGGGGTCCGTCGGGAGACCCAGTACTTC. Translating gives CASSWTGVRRETQYF.

This clonotype was seen ten or more times. The chain combines TRBV20-1 with TRBJ2-7, with 7 positions matching TRBD2. J gave up 1 base and V 5 bases, and 8 bases lay outside the gene matches. The CDR3 totals 14 residues. The V gene's germline CDR1 is DFQATT and CDR2 SNEGSKA (reference sequence). CDR3 in DNA: TGCAGTGCTTCCGGCGGGAGTACTTCCTACGAGCAGTACTTC. It specifies CSASGGSTSYEQYF.

The chain recombines TRBV6-1 with TRBJ1-1; D gene uncertain. Germline-derived CDR1 and CDR2 are MNHNS and SASEGT. The CDR3 is made up of 10 amino acids. Trimming pared 8 bases from V and 1 base from J, leaving 2 bases between. The CDR3 is CASSNTEAFF. The CDR3 coding sequence is TGTGCCAGCTCGAACACTGAAGCTTTCTTT.